This TCR beta chain was documented in a study of siplizumab effects on memory and regulatory T cells. The CDR3 consists of 14 residues. Germline V gene lookup returns CDR1 LNHDA and CDR2 SQIVND (reference sequence). With 6 bases removed from V and 6 bases from J, the gap between germline ends came to 16 bases. TCRdb's table, derived via immunoSEQ multiplex PCR, lists solely in-frame clones and lacks some. The data contain approximately 90,000 clones, about 93% of them singletons. J is TRBJ2-3 and V is TRBV19; D is undetermined. Input material: non-Treg CD4+ T cells sorted from blood. This clonotype originated in a human donor in good health. CDR3 sequence reads: CASSNFAGPDTQYF. The CDR3 nucleotides are TGTGCCAGTAGCAATTTCGCCGGTCCGGATACGCAGTATTTT.